This TCR beta chain was captured by sequencing in a study of spatial heterogeneity in lung cancer. As to time point: sample taken at primary tumor resection. Unsorted whole RNA samples from tumor, nontumor lung or frozen PBMC were sequenced. A word on this clonotype: This beta chain slipped into a library made for alpha chains as a stray read, so its size is not meaningful.

Carried by each TCR cDNA molecule was a unique molecular identifier. TCRdb reanalysed the 5' RACE reads using MiXCR and keeps one entry per CDR3 protein. The sample includes around 6,600 distinct CDR3 sequences, roughly 5.2% of them seen just once. This CDR3 region has 15 residues. V lost 2 bases to trimming and J lost 6 bases, with 17 bases between them. The germline gives CDR1 GTSNPN, CDR2 SVGIG (reference sequence). The rearrangement links TRBV30 to TRBJ2-1; D not certain. This receptor was taken from a female donor with early-stage non-small cell lung cancer. Material: normal lung tissue next to the tumor, obtained at surgery. CDR3 residues: CAWSPPKQLGNEQFF. The CDR3, as DNA: TGTGCCTGGAGTCCCCCCAAACAGTTGGGCAATGAGCAGTTCTTC.